A single sample gave rise to the 4 T cell receptor beta chains below, sequenced in a study of PD-1 blockade in classical Hodgkin lymphoma. All patients experienced relapse after autologous stem cell transplantation, and brentuximab vedotin exposure was variable. Clones were read by immunoSEQ multiplex PCR, and TCRdb kept only the in-frame ones, dropping some. Among 43,000 or so clones listed, around nine tenths were seen once. The specimen was peripheral blood mononuclear cells (PBMCs), collected at baseline. Source of these receptors: a human donor with classical Hodgkin lymphoma.

This clone was detected only once. The CDR3 here is CATSAEKAGANVLTF. As DNA, the CDR3 is TGTGCCACCAGCGCAGAAAAGGCTGGGGCCAACGTCCTGACTTTC. The chain is built from TRBV15 and TRBJ2-6; D ambiguous. V was shortened by 5 bases and J by 2 bases, with 10 bases between the two germline ends. The CDR3 contains 15 residues. Germline CDR1 and CDR2: LNHNV and YYDKDF (reference sequence).

J is TRBJ2-1 and V is TRBV5-1, with D possibly TRBD2 on 6 matching bases. Germline V gene sequence: CDR1 SGHRS, CDR2 YFSETQ. There are 15 residues in the CDR3. V lost 0 bases and J 1 base, leaving 8 bases between the germline ends. The CDR3: CASSLASASYNEQFF. The CDR3 DNA reads as TGCGCCAGCAGCTTGGCTAGCGCTTCCTACAATGAGCAGTTCTTC.

The chain links TRBV16 to TRBJ2-7, with 11 bases identical to TRBD1. The CDR3 runs 16 residues. Germline assignment: CDR1 KGHSY and CDR2 FQNENV. V was pared by 3 bases and J by 3 bases, with 7 bases of the junction left unmatched. In DNA, the CDR3 is TGTGCCAGCAGCCATTTACCGGGACAGGGGGTCTACGAGCAGTACTTC. Protein product: CASSHLPGQGVYEQYF.

In this sample, this clone turned up a few times. J is TRBJ2-2 and V is TRBV6-1, with 8 nucleotides matching TRBD1. CDR1 and CDR2 (germline): MNHNS, SASEGT. V lost 2 bases to trimming and J lost 7 bases; unmatched junction nucleotides: 6. CDR3 length: 15 amino acids. DNA of the CDR3: TGTGCCAGCAGTGAATCCCCTACAGGGGGCGGGGAGCTGTTTTTT. Translating gives CASSESPTGGGELFF.